This T cell receptor beta chain was recorded in a study of cytomegalovirus exposure and HLA in healthy donors. CDR3 length equals 16 residues. Trimming cost V 2 bases and J 3 bases; bases outside gene matches: 6. Germline V gene sequence: CDR1 SGHTA, CDR2 FQGNSA. This PCR relied on a set of 60 Vbeta primers and 13 Jbeta primers. Libraries were prepared by immunoSEQ multiplex PCR; TCRdb keeps only in-frame clonotypes and omits some of them. The profile shows tens of thousands of clones, more than 70% of them singletons. This clone has more than one count but fewer than ten. Sequences were obtained from PBMCs. This chain uses TRBV7-2 with TRBJ2-3; 9 positions match TRBD2. The source of this sequence is a man younger than 40 in good health and CMV-seronegative. The CDR3 DNA sequence: TGTGCCAGCAGCTTAATTAGCGGGAGCATGACAGATACGCAGTATTTT. This gives the protein CASSLISGSMTDTQYF.